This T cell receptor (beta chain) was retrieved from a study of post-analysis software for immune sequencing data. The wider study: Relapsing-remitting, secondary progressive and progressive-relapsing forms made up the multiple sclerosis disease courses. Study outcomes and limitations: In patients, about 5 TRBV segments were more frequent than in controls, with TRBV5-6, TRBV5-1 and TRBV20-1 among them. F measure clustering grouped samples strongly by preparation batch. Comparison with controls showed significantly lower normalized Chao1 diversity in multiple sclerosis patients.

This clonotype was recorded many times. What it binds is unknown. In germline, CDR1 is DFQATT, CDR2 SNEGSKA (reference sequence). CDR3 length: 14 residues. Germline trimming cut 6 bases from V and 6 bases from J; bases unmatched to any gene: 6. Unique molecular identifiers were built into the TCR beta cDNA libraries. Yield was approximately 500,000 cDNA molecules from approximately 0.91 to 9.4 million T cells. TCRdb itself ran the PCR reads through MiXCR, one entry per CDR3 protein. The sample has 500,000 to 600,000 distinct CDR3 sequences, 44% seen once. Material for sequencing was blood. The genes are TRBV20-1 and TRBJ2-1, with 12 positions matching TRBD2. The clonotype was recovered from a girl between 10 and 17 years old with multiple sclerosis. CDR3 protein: CSAPASGGANEQFF. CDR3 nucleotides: TGCAGTGCCCCCGCTAGCGGGGGGGCCAATGAGCAGTTCTTC.